These 17 T cell receptor beta chains came from one sample sequenced in a study of OX40 agonist ivuxolimab in advanced cancers. Assay: immunoSEQ multiplex PCR; the TCRdb copy retains only in-frame clones and omits some. The sample has 70,000 or so clones; about nine tenths are singletons. The sample here was CD4+ or CD8+ T cells sorted from blood, taken in a trial of the OX40 agonist ivuxolimab. These receptors all stem from an adult with an advanced solid tumor such as melanoma, head and neck, liver or kidney cancer.

The V and J genes are TRBV7-2 and TRBJ2-1; D perhaps matches TRBD1 (6 bases). The CDR3 loop spans 13 amino acids. Looked up from germline, CDR1 is SGHTA and CDR2 is FQGNSA. V was pared by 8 bases and J by 9 bases, with 17 bases between. The CDR3 nucleotides are TGTGCCAGCTCCCTACCAGGGGCCGGTGAGCAGTTCTTC. This codes for CASSLPGAGEQFF. The variable domain in full, completed from reference TRBV7-2 and TRBJ2-1, reads GAGVSQSPSNKVTEKGKDVELRCDPISGHTALYWYRQSLGQGLEFLIYFQGNSAPDKSGLPSDRFSAERTGGSVSTLTIQRTQQEDSAVYLCASSLPGAGEQFFGPGTRLTVL.

In this sample, this clone turned up once. Other DNA variants within this sample encode the same CDR3. V usage is TRBV19 and J usage is TRBJ2-3, with D possibly TRBD1 on 5 matching bases. The CDR3 totals 13 residues. In germline, CDR1 is LNHDA, CDR2 SQIVND (reference sequence). Trimming removed 5 bases from V and 1 base from J, with 7 bases in between. The CDR3 DNA follows: TGTGCCAGTAGTTCGACAGGCACAGATACGCAGTATTTT. It codes for CASSSTGTDTQYF.

The chain employs TRBV14 and TRBJ2-5; weak D call: TRBD2 (6 bases). The V gene lost 2 bases and the J gene lost 5 bases, with 9 bases spanning the gap. CDR1 is SGHDN, CDR2 FVKESK, per germline. This CDR3 is 13 amino acids long. CDR3 sequence: CASSQNGGETQYF. CDR3 in DNA: TGTGCCAGCAGCCAAAATGGGGGGGAGACCCAGTACTTC.

This clone was detected only once. This chain connects TRBV2 to TRBJ1-5; a possible D gene is TRBD1 (5 bases). In germline, CDR1 is SNHLY, CDR2 FYNNEI. V lost 4 bases and J lost 9, with 13 bases in between. The CDR3 has 13 residues. The CDR3 reads CASSGTGGVPQHF. CDR3 sequence (DNA): TGTGCCAGCAGTGGCACCGGGGGGGTGCCCCAGCATTTT. Drawing the rest from reference TRBV2 and TRBJ1-5, the complete variable domain is EPEVTQTPSHQVTQMGQEVILRCVPISNHLYFYWYRQILGQKVEFLVSFYNNEISEKSEIFDDQFSVERPDGSNFTLKIRSTKLEDSAMYFCASSGTGGVPQHFGDGTRLSIL.

This rearrangement joins TRBV4-2 to TRBJ2-7, with D perhaps matching TRBD2 (6 bases). Trimming removed 0 bases from V and 7 bases from J, with 13 bases in between. In germline, CDR1 is LGHNA, CDR2 YNFKEQ. The CDR3 runs 14 residues. CDR3 coding DNA: TGTGCCAGCAGCCAAGATAATATACGGGGGGAGCAGTACTTC. Translated: CASSQDNIRGEQYF.

This chain connects TRBV18 to TRBJ1-6; TRBD1 is a possible D gene (6 bases). This CDR3 contains 14 residues. The germline CDR1 and CDR2 sequences are KGHSH and LQKENI. V was trimmed by 5 bases and J by 6 bases, leaving 11 bases between them. DNA of the CDR3: TGTGCCAGCTCAGTACAGGGTGGTAATTCACCCCTCCACTTT. Protein: CASSVQGGNSPLHF.

The rearrangement uses TRBV7-2 and TRBJ2-3; D gene unclear. Trimming removed 0 bases at V and 2 bases at J, with 6 bases between. The CDR3 contains 14 residues. Germline V gene lookup returns CDR1 SGHTA and CDR2 FQGNSA. As DNA, the CDR3 is TGTGCCAGCAGCTTAGCAGCGAACACAGATACGCAGTATTTT. Encoded protein: CASSLAANTDTQYF.

J is TRBJ1-2 and V is TRBV30, with a weak D call TRBD1 (5 bases). Trimming removed 3 bases from V and 6 bases from J, with 14 bases in between. The CDR3 loop spans 13 amino acids. Germline assignment: CDR1 GTSNPN and CDR2 SVGIG (reference sequence). The CDR3 spells CAWSAGLRDGYTF. CDR3 coding DNA: TGTGCCTGGAGCGCAGGGTTGAGGGATGGCTACACCTTC.

This chain joins TRBV6-6 and TRBJ2-7, with 7 bases identical to TRBD2. The junction had 2 bases not matched to a gene; V was cut back by 5 bases and J by 1 base. The CDR3 contains 13 residues. The germline V gene has CDR1 MNHNY and CDR2 SVGAGI (reference sequence). In DNA, the CDR3 is TGTGCCAGCAGTAGGGGAGGGTCCTACGAGCAGTACTTC. Its protein product is CASSRGGSYEQYF.

This chain uses TRBV5-1 with TRBJ1-3, with 8 positions matching TRBD1. The CDR3 runs to 15 residues. Germline V CDR1 and CDR2: SGHRS, YFSETQ. Trimming took 4 bases from V and 0 from J; bases not matched to a gene: 3. This CDR3 is CASSIGTGSGNTIYF. In DNA, the CDR3 is TGCGCCAGCAGCATAGGGACAGGCTCTGGAAACACCATATATTTT.

By its share, this clone is medium-sized (0.01 to 0.1%). This chain joins TRBV19 and TRBJ2-1, with a tentative D call TRBD2 (5 bases). This CDR3 contains 13 residues. CDR1 LNHDA and CDR2 SQIVND come from the germline V gene (reference sequence). V lost 3 bases, J lost 7 bases, and 10 bases lay in between. CDR3 nucleotides: TGTGCCAGTAGTATGGACTTAACAAATGAGCAGTTCTTC. It yields the protein CASSMDLTNEQFF. The full variable domain, rest sourced from reference TRBV19 and TRBJ2-1, is DGGITQSPKYLFRKEGQNVTLSCEQNLNHDAMYWYRQDPGQGLRLIYYSQIVNDFQKGDIAEGYSVSREKKESFPLTVTSAQKNPTAFYLCASSMDLTNEQFFGPGTRLTVL.

The CDR3 loop is CASSHFRREPKNIQYF. The CDR3 coding sequence is TGTGCCAGCAGTCATTTCCGACGGGAGCCCAAAAACATTCAGTACTTC. The chain joins TRBV7-9 to TRBJ2-4; perhaps TRBD2 as D (6 bases). The V gene's germline CDR1 is SEHNR and CDR2 FQNEAQ (reference sequence). This CDR3 spans 16 amino acids. Deletions cut 6 bases from V and 2 bases from J, with 17 bases between.

The CDR3 sequence is CASSLGAGGNYGYTF. CDR3 coding DNA: TGTGCCAGCAGCTTAGGGGCAGGGGGAAACTATGGCTACACCTTC. This chain uses TRBV7-2 with TRBJ1-2, with 7 bases lining up with TRBD1. The germline V gene has CDR1 SGHTA and CDR2 FQGNSA. This CDR3 has 15 amino acids. The V gene end was trimmed by 1 base and the J gene end by 2 bases; junction bases not matched to a gene: 4.

The J gene is TRBJ2-7, the V gene TRBV11-2; 13 positions match TRBD2. Trimming at V came to 3 bases and at J to 7 bases, leaving 9 bases not matched to a gene. Germline loops: CDR1 SGHAT, CDR2 FQNNGV. The CDR3 loop spans 16 amino acids. CDR3 in DNA: TGTGCCAGCAGCTTTAGTGGGACTAGCGGGATGGGGGAGCAGTACTTC. Translating gives CASSFSGTSGMGEQYF.

This clone came up a few times. The chain couples TRBV30 to TRBJ1-1; perhaps TRBD1 as D (6 bases). V was cut by 5 bases and J by 0 bases, with 16 bases left in between. CDR1 GTSNPN and CDR2 SVGIG come from the germline V gene (reference sequence). The CDR3 spans 15 residues. The CDR3 is CAWEPWDKLNTEAFF. The CDR3, as DNA: TGTGCCTGGGAGCCCTGGGACAAACTGAACACTGAAGCTTTCTTT.

The chain is built from TRBV5-1 and TRBJ2-3; D is ambiguous. V was pared by 4 bases and J by 4 bases, with 19 bases between. The CDR3 spans 16 residues. CDR1 is SGHRS and CDR2 is YFSETQ in the germline V gene. CDR3 region: CASSRQWGQSSDTQYF. The DNA for the CDR3 is TGCGCCAGCAGCCGCCAGTGGGGTCAGAGCTCAGATACGCAGTATTTT. The full variable domain, its missing parts supplied by reference TRBV5-1 and TRBJ2-3, is KAGVTQTPRYLIKTRGQQVTLSCSPISGHRSVSWYQQTPGQGLQFLFEYFSETQRNKGNFPGRFSGRQFSNSRSEMNVSTLELGDSALYLCASSRQWGQSSDTQYFGPGTRLTVL.

This chain connects TRBV19 to TRBJ1-3, with no clear D. V lost 1 base to trimming and J lost 0 bases, with 10 bases between them. Looked up from germline, CDR1 is LNHDA and CDR2 is SQIVND (reference sequence). CDR3 size: 16 residues. In DNA form, the CDR3 reads TGTGCCAGTAGTATAGTGGCAGCAGCCTCTGGAAACACCATATATTTT. Translated, it gives CASSIVAAASGNTIYF. Full variable domain (rest looked up from reference TRBV19 and TRBJ1-3): DGGITQSPKYLFRKEGQNVTLSCEQNLNHDAMYWYRQDPGQGLRLIYYSQIVNDFQKGDIAEGYSVSREKKESFPLTVTSAQKNPTAFYLCASSIVAAASGNTIYFGEGSWLTVV.